The 16 T cell receptor beta chains listed next were all sequenced from one sample in a study of blood T cell repertoires in COVID-19. Produced via immunoSEQ multiplex PCR; TCRdb's table is partial and in-frame only. This table has about 120,000 clones, approximately 85% appearing once. The sample taken for sequencing was peripheral blood. These receptors were collected from a woman aged 55-69 years with acute or convalescent COVID-19.

This sequence joins TRBV29-1 and TRBJ1-1; D remains unclear. The CDR3 is 11 amino acids. Trimming took 3 bases from V and 4 from J, leaving 6 bases between them. Germline lookup yields CDR1 SQVTM and CDR2 ANQGSEA. CDR3 nucleotide sequence: TGCAGCGTTGACATTTTCACTGAAGCTTTCTTT. This gives the protein CSVDIFTEAFF.

The chain carries TRBV28 and TRBJ1-5; D ambiguous. Trimming removed 3 bases from V and 6 bases from J, with 12 bases in between. CDR1 and CDR2 from the germline V gene are MDHEN and SYDVKM. This CDR3 contains 14 residues. For the CDR3, the DNA is TGTGCCAGCAGTTTGATGGCTGAACCTCAGCCCCAGCATTTT. It yields the protein CASSLMAEPQPQHF.

The chain carries TRBV30 and TRBJ1-6, with TRBD1 as a possible D gene (6 bases). CDR1 is GTSNPN and CDR2 is SVGIG in the germline V gene (reference sequence). The CDR3 is 15 residues long. V was clipped by 4 bases and J by 2 bases, with 12 bases between them. CDR3 in DNA: TGTGCCTGGACAGGGGAGGGGACCTATAATTCACCCCTCCACTTT. Amino acids: CAWTGEGTYNSPLHF.

The chain joins TRBV4-2 to TRBJ1-2, with a tentative D call TRBD1 (6 bases). This CDR3 has 15 residues. Trimming removed 0 bases at V and 2 bases at J, with 10 bases between. Germline V CDR1 and CDR2: LGHNA, YNFKEQ. For the CDR3, the DNA is TGTGCCAGCAGCCAAGACGGGACAACCAACTATGGCTACACCTTC. Protein product: CASSQDGTTNYGYTF.

This clone was picked up one time. The chain employs TRBV9 and TRBJ2-7; TRBD2 matches at 12 bases. Losses at the gene ends were 2 bases for V and 9 bases for J; bases not matched to a gene: 9. The germline gives CDR1 SGDLS, CDR2 YYNGEE. This CDR3 comprises 15 residues. This CDR3 reads CASSVGTSGSRGQYF. The CDR3 DNA reads TGTGCCAGCAGCGTTGGGACTAGCGGGTCCCGGGGGCAGTACTTC.

This clone was seen only a few times. The CDR3 loop reads CASSTGRYGYTF. The CDR3 region has the DNA TGTGCCAGCAGTACAGGCCGGTATGGCTACACCTTC. The V and J genes are TRBV6-5 and TRBJ1-2, with D perhaps TRBD1 (5 bases). In germline, CDR1 is MNHEY, CDR2 SVGAGI. There are 12 residues in the CDR3. The germline V and J ends were trimmed by 5 bases and 5 bases, with 9 bases remaining between them.

The rearrangement uses TRBV9 and TRBJ1-1; D is uncertain. Germline CDR1 reads SGDLS; CDR2 reads YYNGEE. The CDR3 totals 14 residues. V gave up 0 bases and J gave up 4 bases, with 10 bases separating them. CDR3 sequence: CASSVAGFSTEAFF. The CDR3 DNA reads TGTGCCAGCAGCGTAGCGGGATTTAGCACTGAAGCTTTCTTT.

This rearrangement joins TRBV6-5 to TRBJ1-4; D might be TRBD1 (6 bases). This CDR3 contains 13 residues. V shed 4 bases and J shed 14 bases, with 17 bases lying between them. Germline assignment: CDR1 MNHEY and CDR2 SVGAGI. The DNA for the CDR3 is TGTGCCAGCAGTTCAACAACAGGGTTTCATCTGTTTTTT. Amino acids: CASSSTTGFHLFF.

The V call is TRBV6-2 or TRBV6-3, the J call TRBJ2-5; TRBD2 matches 9 bases. This CDR3 spans 18 amino acids. The V and J ends lost 6 bases and 5 bases, in that order; junction bases with no gene match: 19. Germline V gives CDR1 MNHEY, CDR2 SVGEGT. The CDR3 loop reads CASSPGLAGTTIWETQYF. Written as DNA, the CDR3 is TGTGCCAGCAGCCCGGGACTAGCCGGCACAACAATTTGGGAGACCCAGTACTTC.

This clone was observed a single time. V is TRBV2 and J is TRBJ2-5; 9 bases are a match to TRBD1. The CDR3 spans 16 residues. Germline lookup yields CDR1 SNHLY and CDR2 FYNNEI. V lost 8 bases to trimming and J lost 5 bases; unmatched junction nucleotides: 15. The CDR3, as DNA: TGTGCCAGCCGGACCCGTGTGGGGGGGACAGGGGAGACCCAGTACTTC. It encodes CASRTRVGGTGETQYF.

The chain has TRBV7-2 and TRBJ1-1; possible D gene TRBD1, 6 bases. This CDR3 comprises 14 residues. V gave up 2 bases and J gave up 3 bases, with 10 bases separating them. Germline lookup yields CDR1 SGHTA and CDR2 FQGNSA. CDR3 protein: CASSLTDRYTEAFF. The CDR3 nucleotides are TGTGCCAGCAGCTTAACCGACAGGTACACTGAAGCTTTCTTT.

DNA for the CDR3: TGTGCCTGGAACCTGGCACAGGCGGTTGGCTACACCTTC. Its translation: CAWNLAQAVGYTF. V is TRBV30 and J is TRBJ1-2; the D gene is possibly TRBD1 (5 bases). The V end was cut by 4 bases, the J end by 7 bases, with 16 bases between. From germline, CDR1 is GTSNPN and CDR2 SVGIG (reference sequence). CDR3 length: 13 amino acids.

DNA for the CDR3: TGTGCCAGCAGCTTAGGTGGAGGGGGCTACACCTTC. Amino acid sequence: CASSLGGGGYTF. This chain uses TRBV7-2 with TRBJ1-2; unclear D gene. The germline V and J ends were trimmed by 1 base and 8 bases, with 8 bases remaining between them. From germline, CDR1 is SGHTA and CDR2 FQGNSA. This CDR3 has 12 amino acids.

The CDR3 coding sequence is TGCAGCGTTGAAGATCTTGACAGGGAGGTTAGCCGAGAGACCCAGTACTTC. Residues: CSVEDLDREVSRETQYF. This chain uses TRBV29-1 with TRBJ2-5; D might be TRBD1 (7 bases). V was trimmed by 0 bases and J by 4 bases, leaving 21 bases between them. Germline V gene lookup returns CDR1 SQVTM and CDR2 ANQGSEA. The CDR3 spans 17 residues.

The CDR3: CASRRTGVETQYF. CDR3 sequence (DNA): TGTGCCAGCAGGCGGACAGGGGTGGAGACCCAGTACTTC. The V call is TRBV13, the J call TRBJ2-5; TRBD1 matches 9 bases. The junction had 4 bases not matched to a gene; V was cut back by 6 bases and J by 5 bases. In germline, CDR1 is PRHDT, CDR2 FYEKMQ (reference sequence). The CDR3 has 13 residues.

This rearrangement joins TRBV12-3 or TRBV12-4 to TRBJ2-3; D is ambiguous. V was shortened by 10 bases and J by 6 bases, with 8 bases between the two germline ends. The CDR3 runs to 10 residues. CDR3 nucleotides: TGTGCCACCACAGCCGATACGCAGTATTTT. Encoded protein: CATTADTQYF.